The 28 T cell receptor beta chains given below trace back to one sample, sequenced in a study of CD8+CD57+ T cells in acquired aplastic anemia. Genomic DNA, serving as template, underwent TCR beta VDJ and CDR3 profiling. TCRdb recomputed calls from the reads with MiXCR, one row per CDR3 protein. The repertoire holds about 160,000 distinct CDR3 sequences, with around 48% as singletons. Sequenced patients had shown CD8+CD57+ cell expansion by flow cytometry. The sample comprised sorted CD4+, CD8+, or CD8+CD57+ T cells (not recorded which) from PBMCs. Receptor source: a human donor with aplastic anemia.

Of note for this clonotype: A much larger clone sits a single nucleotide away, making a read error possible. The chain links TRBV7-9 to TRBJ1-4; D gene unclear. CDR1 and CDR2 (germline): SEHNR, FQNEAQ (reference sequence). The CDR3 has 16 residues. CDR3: CASSYGMSAWGERLFF. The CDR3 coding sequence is TGTGCCAGCAGCTACGGCATGAGCGCATGGGGTGAAAGACTGTTTTTT.

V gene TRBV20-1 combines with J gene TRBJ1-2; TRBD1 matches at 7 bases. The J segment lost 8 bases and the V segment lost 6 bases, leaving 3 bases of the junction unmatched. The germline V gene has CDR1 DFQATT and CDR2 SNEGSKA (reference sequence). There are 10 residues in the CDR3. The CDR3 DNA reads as TGCAGTGCACCAGGGGGAGGCTACACCTTC. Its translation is CSAPGGGYTF.

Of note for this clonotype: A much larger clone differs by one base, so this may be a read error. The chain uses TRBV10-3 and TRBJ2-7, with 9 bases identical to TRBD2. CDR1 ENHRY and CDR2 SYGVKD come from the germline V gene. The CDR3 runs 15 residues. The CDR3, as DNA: TGTGCCAGCAGTTACCCCGCCCTAGCGGGATCAGAGCAGTACTTC. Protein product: CASSYPALAGSEQYF.

The CDR3 nucleotides read TGTGCCAGCAGCCCACGGGGGGGGGATTTCTACGAGCAGTACTTC. Translation gives CASSPRGGDFYEQYF. This chain joins TRBV7-2 and TRBJ2-7; 8 bases line up with TRBD2. Germline V gene data show CDR1 as SGHTA and CDR2 as FQGNSA. The V and J ends lost 5 bases and 3 bases, in that order; junction bases with no gene match: 9. The CDR3 contains 15 residues.

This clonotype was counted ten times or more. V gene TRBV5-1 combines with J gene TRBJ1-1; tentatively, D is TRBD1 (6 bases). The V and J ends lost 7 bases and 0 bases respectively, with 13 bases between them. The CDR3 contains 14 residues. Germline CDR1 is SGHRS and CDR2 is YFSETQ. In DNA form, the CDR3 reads TGCGCCAGCCAAACAGGGTCCATGAACACTGAAGCTTTCTTT. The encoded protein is CASQTGSMNTEAFF.

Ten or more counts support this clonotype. CDR3 DNA sequence: TGTGCCAGCAGCAGAAGACAGGATTATGGCTACACCTTC. This sequence encodes CASSRRQDYGYTF. The V call is TRBV7-2, the J call TRBJ1-2; D possibly corresponds to TRBD1 (6 bases). Trimming cost V 5 bases and J 5 bases, with 12 bases left between them. CDR1 is SGHTA, CDR2 FQGNSA, per germline. CDR3 length equals 13 residues.

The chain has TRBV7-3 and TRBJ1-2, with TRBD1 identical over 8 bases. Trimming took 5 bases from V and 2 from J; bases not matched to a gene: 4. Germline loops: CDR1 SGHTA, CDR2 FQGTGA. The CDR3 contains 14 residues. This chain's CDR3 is CASSLRTGNYGYTF. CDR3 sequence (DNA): TGTGCCAGCAGCCTGAGGACAGGGAACTATGGCTACACCTTC.

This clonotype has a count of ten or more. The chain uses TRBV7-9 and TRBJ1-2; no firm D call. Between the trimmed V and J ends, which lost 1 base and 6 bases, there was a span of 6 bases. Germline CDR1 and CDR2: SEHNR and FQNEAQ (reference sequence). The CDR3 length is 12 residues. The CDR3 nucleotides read TGTGCCAGCAGCTTAGAAGTCCATGGCTACACCTTC. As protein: CASSLEVHGYTF.

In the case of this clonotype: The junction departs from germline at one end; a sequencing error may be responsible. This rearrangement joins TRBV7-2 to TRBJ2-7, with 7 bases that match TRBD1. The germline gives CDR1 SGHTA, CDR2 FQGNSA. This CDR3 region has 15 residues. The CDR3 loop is CARSLGQIILYEQYF. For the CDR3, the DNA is TGTGCCCGCAGCTTGGGACAGATTATTCTCTACGAGCAATACTTC.

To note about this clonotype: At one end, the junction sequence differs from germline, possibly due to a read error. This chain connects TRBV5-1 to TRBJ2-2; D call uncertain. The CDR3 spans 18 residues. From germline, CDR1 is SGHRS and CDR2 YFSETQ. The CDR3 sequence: CASSLNIGPSSNTRELFF. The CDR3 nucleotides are TGCGCCAGCAGCTTGAACATCGGGCCATCTTCGAACACCAGGGAGCTGTTTTTT.

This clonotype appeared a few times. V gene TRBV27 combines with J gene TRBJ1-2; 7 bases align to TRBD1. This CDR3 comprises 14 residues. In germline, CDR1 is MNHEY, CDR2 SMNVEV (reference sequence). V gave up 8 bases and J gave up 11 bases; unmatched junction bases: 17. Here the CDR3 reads CASCKTRDSLGYTF. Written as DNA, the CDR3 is TGTGCCAGCTGTAAGACCCGGGACAGCCTGGGGTACACCTTC.

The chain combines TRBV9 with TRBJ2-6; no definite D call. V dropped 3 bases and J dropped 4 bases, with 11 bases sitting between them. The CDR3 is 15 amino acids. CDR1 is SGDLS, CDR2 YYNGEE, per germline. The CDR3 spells CASSAPSRGANVLTF. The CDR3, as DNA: TGTGCCAGCAGCGCCCCTTCGCGGGGGGCCAACGTCCTGACTTTC. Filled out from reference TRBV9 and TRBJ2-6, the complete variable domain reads DSGVTQTPKHLITATGQRVTLRCSPRSGDLSVYWYQQSLDQGLQFLIQYYNGEERAKGNILERFSAQQFPDLHSELNLSSLELGDSALYFCASSAPSRGANVLTFGAGSRLTVL.

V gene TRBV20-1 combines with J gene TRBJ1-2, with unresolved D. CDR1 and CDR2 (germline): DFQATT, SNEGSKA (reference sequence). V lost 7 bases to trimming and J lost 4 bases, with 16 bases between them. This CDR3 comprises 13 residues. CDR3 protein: CSVPSPGFYGYTF. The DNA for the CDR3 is TGCAGTGTTCCATCCCCGGGGTTCTATGGCTACACCTTC.

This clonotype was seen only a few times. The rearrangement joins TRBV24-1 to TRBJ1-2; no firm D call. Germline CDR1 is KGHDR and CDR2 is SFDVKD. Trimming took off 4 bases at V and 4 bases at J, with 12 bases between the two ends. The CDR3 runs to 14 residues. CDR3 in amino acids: CATSDPGRSYGYTF. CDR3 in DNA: TGTGCCACCAGTGACCCCGGACGGAGCTATGGCTACACCTTC.

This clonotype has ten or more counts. The CDR3 is CASSVRGPPGEEQFF. Here the CDR3 DNA reads TGTGCCAGCAGCGTTCGGGGGCCGCCGGGGGAGGAGCAGTTCTTC. This rearrangement joins TRBV9 to TRBJ2-1, with D perhaps TRBD1 or TRBD2 (6 bases each). Germline V CDR1 and CDR2: SGDLS, YYNGEE. The V end was cut by 2 bases, the J end by 10 bases, with 19 bases between. The CDR3 has 15 amino acids.

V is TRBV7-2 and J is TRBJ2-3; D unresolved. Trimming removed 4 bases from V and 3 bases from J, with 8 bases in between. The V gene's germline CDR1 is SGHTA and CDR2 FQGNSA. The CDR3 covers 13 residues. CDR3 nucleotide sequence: TGTGCCAGCAGCTCCTCATGGACAGATACGCAGTATTTT. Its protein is CASSSSWTDTQYF.

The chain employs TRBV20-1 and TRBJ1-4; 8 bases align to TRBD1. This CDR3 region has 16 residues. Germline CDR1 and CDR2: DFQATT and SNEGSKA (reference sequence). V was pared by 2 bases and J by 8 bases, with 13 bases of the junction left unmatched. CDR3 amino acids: CSARYGQGDLKEKLFF. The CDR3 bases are TGCAGTGCTAGATACGGACAGGGCGATTTGAAGGAAAAACTGTTTTTT.

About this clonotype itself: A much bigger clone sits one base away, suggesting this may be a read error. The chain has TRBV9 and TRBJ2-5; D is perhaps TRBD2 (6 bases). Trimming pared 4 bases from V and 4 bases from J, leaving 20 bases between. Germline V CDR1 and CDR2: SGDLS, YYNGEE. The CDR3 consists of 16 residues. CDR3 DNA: TGTGCCAGCAGCTTCGGCGGCGGGGCCGTGGGAGAGACCCAGTACTTC. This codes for CASSFGGGAVGETQYF.

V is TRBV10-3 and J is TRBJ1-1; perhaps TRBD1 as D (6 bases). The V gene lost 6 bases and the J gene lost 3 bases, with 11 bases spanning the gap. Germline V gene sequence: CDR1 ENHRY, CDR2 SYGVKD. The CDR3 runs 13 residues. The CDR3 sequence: CAISTGLDTEAFF. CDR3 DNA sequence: TGTGCCATCAGCACAGGGCTCGACACTGAAGCTTTCTTT.

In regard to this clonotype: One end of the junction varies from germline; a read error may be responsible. DNA for the CDR3: TGTGCCAGCACCCGGGGCAGGGAAAGACAGCCTCAGCATTTT. Protein: CASTRGRERQPQHF. The chain has TRBV6-1 and TRBJ1-5; a weak D match, TRBD1 (5 bases). CDR3 length equals 14 residues. The germline V gene has CDR1 MNHNS and CDR2 SASEGT.

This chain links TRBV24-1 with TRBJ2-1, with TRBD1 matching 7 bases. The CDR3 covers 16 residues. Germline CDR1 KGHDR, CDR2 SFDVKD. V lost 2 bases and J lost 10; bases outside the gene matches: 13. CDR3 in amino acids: CATSDSTKGALEEQFF. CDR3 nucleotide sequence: TGTGCCACCAGTGATTCGACGAAGGGGGCACTTGAGGAGCAGTTCTTC.

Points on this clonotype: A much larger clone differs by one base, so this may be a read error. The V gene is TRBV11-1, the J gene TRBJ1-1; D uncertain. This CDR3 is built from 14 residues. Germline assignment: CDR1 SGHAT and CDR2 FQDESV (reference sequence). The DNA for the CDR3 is TGTGCCATCAGCTTAGCAGTTGCGGGCACTGAAGCTTTCTTT. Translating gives CAISLAVAGTEAFF. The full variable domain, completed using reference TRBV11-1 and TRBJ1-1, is EAEVAQSPRYKITEKSQAVAFWCDPISGHATLYWYRQILGQGPELLVQFQDESVVDDSQLPKDRFSAERLKGVDSTLKIQPAELGDSAMYLCAISLAVAGTEAFFGQGTRLTVV.

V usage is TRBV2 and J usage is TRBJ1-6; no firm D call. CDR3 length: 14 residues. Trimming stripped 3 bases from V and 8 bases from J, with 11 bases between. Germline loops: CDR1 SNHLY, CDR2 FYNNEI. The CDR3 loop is CASSDSTSYSPLHF. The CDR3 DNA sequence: TGTGCCAGCAGTGACAGTACGTCATATTCACCCCTCCACTTT.

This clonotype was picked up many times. CDR3 in DNA: TGTGCCAGCACCGTACCCAGGGGAAACTCTTTAGAGCAGTACTTC. Protein sequence: CASTVPRGNSLEQYF. This sequence joins TRBV6-2 or TRBV6-3 and TRBJ2-7; D may be TRBD1 (6 bases). CDR3 size: 15 residues. Trimming removed 7 bases at V and 7 bases at J, with 23 bases between. The germline V gene has CDR1 MNHEY and CDR2 SVGEGT.

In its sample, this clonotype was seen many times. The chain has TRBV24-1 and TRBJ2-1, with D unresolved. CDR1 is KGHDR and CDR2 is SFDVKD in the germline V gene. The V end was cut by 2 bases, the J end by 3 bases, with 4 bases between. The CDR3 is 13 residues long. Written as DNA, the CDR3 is TGTGCCACCAGTGATTCGGGCTACAATGAGCAGTTCTTC. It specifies CATSDSGYNEQFF.

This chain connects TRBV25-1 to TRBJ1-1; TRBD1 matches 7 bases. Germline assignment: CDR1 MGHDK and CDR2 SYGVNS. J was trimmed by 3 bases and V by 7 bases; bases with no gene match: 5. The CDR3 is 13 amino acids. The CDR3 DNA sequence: TGTGCCAGCACCAGGGGGGCAGACACTGAAGCTTTCTTT. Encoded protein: CASTRGADTEAFF.

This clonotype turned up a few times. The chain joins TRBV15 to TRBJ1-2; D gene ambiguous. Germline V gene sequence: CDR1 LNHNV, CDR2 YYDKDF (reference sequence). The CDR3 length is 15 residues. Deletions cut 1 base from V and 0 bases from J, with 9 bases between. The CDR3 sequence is CATSRVRAANYGYTF. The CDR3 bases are TGTGCCACCAGCAGAGTAAGGGCAGCTAACTATGGCTACACCTTC.

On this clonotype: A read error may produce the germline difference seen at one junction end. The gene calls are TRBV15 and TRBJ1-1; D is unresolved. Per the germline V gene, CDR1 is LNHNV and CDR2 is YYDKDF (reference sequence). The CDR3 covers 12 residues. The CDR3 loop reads CATGRDNTEAFF. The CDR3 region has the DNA TGTGCCACCGGCAGAGATAACACTGAAGCTTTCTTT.